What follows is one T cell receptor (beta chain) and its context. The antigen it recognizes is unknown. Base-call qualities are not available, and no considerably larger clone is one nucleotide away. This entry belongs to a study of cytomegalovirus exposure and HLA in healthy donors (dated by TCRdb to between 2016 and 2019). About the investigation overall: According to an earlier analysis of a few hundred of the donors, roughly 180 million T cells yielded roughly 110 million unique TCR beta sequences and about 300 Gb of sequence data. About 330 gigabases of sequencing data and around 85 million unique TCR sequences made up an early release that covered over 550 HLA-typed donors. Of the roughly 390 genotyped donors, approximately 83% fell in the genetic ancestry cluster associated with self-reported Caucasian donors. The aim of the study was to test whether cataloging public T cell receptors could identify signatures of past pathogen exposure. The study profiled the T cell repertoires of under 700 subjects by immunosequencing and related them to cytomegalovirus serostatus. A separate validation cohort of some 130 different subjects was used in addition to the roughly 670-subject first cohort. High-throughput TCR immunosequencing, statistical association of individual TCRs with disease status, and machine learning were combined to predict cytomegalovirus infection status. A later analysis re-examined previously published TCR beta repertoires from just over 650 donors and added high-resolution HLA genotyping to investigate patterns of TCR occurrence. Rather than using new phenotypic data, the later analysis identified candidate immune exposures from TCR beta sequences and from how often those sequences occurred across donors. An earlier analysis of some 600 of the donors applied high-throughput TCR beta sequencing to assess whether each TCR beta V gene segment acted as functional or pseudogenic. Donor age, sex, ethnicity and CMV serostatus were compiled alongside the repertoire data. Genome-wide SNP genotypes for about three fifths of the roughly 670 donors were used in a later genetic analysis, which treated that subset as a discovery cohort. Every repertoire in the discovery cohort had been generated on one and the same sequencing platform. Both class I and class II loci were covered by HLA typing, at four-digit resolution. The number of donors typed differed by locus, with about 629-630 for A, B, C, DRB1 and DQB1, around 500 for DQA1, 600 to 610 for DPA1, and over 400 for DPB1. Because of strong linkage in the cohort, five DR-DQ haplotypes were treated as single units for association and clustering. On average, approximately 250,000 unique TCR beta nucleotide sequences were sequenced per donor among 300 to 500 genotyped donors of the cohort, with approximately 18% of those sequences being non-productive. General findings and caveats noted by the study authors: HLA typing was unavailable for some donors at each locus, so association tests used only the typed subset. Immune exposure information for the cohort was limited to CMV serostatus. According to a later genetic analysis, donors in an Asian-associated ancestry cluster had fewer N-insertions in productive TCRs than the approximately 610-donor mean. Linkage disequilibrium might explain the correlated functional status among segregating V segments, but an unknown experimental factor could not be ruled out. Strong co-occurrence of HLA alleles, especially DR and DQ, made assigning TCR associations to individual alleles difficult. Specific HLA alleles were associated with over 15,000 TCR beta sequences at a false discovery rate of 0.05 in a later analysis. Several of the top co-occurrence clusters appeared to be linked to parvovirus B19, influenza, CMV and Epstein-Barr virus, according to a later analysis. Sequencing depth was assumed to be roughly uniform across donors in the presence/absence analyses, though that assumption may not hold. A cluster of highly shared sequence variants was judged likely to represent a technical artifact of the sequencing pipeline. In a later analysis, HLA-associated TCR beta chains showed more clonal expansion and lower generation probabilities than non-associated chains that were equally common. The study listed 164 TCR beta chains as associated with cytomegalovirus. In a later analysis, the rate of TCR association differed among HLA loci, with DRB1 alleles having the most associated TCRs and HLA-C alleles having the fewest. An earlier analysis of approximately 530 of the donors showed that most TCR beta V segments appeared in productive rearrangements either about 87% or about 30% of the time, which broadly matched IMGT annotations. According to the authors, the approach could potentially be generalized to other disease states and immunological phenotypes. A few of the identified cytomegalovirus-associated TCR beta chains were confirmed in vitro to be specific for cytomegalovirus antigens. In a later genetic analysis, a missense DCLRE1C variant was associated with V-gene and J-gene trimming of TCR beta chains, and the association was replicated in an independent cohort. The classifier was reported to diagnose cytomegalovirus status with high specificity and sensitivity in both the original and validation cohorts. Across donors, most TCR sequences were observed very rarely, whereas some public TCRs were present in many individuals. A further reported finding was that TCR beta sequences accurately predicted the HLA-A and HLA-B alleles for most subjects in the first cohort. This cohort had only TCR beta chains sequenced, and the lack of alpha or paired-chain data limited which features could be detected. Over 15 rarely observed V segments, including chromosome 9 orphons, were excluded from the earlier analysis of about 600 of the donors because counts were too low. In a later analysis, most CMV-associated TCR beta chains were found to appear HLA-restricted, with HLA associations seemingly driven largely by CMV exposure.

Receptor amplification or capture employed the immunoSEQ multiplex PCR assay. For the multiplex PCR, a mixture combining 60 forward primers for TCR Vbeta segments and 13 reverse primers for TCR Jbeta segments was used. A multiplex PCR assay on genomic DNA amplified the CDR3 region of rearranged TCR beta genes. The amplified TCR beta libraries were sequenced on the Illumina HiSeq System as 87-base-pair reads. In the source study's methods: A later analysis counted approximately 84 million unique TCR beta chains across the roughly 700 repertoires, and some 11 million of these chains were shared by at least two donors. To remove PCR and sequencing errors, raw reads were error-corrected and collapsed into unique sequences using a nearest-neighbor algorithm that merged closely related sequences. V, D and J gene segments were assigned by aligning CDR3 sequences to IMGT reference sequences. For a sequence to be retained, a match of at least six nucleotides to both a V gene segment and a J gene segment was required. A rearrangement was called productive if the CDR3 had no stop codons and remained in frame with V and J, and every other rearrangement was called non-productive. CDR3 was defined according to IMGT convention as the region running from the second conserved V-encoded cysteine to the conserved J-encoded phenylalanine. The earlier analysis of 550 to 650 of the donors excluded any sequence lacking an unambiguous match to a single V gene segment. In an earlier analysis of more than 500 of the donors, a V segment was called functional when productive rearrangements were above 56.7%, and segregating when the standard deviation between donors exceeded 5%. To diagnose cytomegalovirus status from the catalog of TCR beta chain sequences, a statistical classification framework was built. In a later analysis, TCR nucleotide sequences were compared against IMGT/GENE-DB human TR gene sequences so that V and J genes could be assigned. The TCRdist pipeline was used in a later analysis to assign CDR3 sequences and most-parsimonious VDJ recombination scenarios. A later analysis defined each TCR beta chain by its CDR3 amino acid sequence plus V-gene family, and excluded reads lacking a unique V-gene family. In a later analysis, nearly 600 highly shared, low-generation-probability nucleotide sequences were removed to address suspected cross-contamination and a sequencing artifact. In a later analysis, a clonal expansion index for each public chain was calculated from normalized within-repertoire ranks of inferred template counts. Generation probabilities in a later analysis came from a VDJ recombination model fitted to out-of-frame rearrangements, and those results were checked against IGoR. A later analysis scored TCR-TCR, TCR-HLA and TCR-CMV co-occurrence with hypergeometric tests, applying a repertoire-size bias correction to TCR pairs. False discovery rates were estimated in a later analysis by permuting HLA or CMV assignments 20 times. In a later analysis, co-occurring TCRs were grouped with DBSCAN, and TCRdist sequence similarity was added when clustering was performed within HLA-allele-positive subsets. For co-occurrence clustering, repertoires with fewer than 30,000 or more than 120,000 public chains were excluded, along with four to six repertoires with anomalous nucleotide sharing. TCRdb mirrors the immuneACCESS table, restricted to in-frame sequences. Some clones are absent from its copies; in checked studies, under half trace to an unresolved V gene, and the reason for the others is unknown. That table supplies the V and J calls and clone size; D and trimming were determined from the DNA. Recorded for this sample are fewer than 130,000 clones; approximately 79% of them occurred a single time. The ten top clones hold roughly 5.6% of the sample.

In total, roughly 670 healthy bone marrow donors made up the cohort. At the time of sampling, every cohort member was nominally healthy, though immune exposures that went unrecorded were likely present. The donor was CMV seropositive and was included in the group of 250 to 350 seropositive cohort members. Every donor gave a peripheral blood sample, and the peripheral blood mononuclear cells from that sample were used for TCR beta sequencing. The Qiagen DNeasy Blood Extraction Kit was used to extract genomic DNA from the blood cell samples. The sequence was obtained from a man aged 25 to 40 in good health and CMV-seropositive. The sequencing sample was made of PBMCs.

The sequenced DNA is TGTGCCAGCAGTCCCGACAGGGTGTACACTGAAGCTTTCTTT. Translated, it gives CASSPDRVYTEAFF. The receptor chain draws on TRBV27 and TRBJ1-1; 7 bases in the junction line up with TRBD1. Counted from cysteine to phenylalanine, this CDR3 has 14 amino acids. The kept DNA is CDR3 alone, 42 bases in frame from the first base. V has 5 bases trimmed and J has 3 bases trimmed; junction bases matching no gene number 6. Looking up the germline V gene (reference sequence) yields CDR1 MNHEY and CDR2 SMNVEV.